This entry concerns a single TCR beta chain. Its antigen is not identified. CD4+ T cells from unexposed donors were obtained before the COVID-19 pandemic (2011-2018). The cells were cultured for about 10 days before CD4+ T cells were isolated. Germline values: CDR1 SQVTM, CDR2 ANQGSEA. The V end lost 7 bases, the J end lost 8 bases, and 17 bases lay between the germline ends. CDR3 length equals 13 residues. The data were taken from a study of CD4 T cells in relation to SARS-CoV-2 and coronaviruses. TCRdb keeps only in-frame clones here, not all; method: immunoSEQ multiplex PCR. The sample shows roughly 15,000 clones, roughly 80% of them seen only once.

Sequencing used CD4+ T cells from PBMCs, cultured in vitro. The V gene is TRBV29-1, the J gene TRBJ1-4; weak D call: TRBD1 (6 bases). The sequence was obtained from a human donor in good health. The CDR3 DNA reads TGCAGCGGGGGGGGCGGCCGAGCCGAAAAACTGTTTTTT. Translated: CSGGGGRAEKLFF.